Below, 4 T cell receptor beta chains from the same sample are listed, as sequenced in a study of CD8 T cells in ankylosing spondylitis. TCRdb redid the calling of the 5' RACE reads with MiXCR, one entry per CDR3 protein. In the table there are roughly 280,000 distinct CDR3 sequences, about 20% of which are singletons. The sample taken for sequencing was blood, either unsorted or a sorted T cell fraction (not recorded which). The receptors derive from a male donor with ankylosing spondylitis or in good health (not recorded which).

This clonotype occurred a few times. The chain is built from TRBV7-6 and TRBJ1-5; 8 nucleotides agree with TRBD1. CDR3 length: 15 amino acids. CDR1 is SGHVS, CDR2 FNYEAQ, per germline. J lost 2 bases, V lost 4 bases, and 4 bases had no gene match. The CDR3 coding sequence is TGTGCCAGCAGCTCAGGGACAGGTCGCAATCAGCCCCAGCATTTT. This codes for CASSSGTGRNQPQHF.

V and J are TRBV2 and TRBJ2-2; D is undetermined. V lost 2 bases and J 6 bases, leaving 4 bases between the germline ends. The CDR3 length is 12 residues. Germline values: CDR1 SNHLY, CDR2 FYNNEI. The CDR3 sequence is CASSERAGELFF. As DNA, the CDR3 is TGTGCCAGCAGTGAACGAGCCGGGGAGCTGTTTTTT.

The chain joins TRBV12-1 to TRBJ2-7; the table assigns TRBD1, which was not confirmed against the DNA. TRBV12-1 is tagged as a pseudogene. The CDR3 totals 14 residues. For the CDR3, the DNA is TGCGCCAGCAGTGGGACAGGGAAGTACCACGAGCAGTACGTC. This translates into CASSGTGKYHEQYV.

This clonotype was seen at least ten times. V and J are TRBV10-3 and TRBJ2-1, with D perhaps matching TRBD1 or TRBD2 (5 bases each). Germline values: CDR1 ENHRY, CDR2 SYGVKD. V lost 8 bases, J lost 2 bases, and 10 bases lay in between. This CDR3 is built from 13 residues. The DNA for the CDR3 is TGTGCCATCGGGGACGGCGCCTACAATGAGCAGTTCTTC. Its translation: CAIGDGAYNEQFF.